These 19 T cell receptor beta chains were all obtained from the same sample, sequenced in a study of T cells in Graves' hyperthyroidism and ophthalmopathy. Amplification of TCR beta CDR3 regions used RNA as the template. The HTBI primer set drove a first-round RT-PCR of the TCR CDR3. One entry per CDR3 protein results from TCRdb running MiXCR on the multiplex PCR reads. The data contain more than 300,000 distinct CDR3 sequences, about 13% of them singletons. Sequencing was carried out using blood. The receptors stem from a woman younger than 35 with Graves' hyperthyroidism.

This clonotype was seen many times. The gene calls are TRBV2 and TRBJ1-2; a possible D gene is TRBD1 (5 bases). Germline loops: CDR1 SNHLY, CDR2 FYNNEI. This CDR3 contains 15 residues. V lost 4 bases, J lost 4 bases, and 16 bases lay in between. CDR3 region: CASSVPQGAGYGYTF. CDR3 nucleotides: TGTGCCAGCAGTGTACCCCAGGGCGCGGGCTATGGCTACACCTTC.

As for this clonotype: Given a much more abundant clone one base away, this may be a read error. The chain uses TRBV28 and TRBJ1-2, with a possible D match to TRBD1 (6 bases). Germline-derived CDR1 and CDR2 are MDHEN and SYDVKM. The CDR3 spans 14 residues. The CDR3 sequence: CVSGFDRTDYGYTF. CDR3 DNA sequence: TGTGTCAGCGGATTCGACAGGACGGACTATGGCTACACCTTC.

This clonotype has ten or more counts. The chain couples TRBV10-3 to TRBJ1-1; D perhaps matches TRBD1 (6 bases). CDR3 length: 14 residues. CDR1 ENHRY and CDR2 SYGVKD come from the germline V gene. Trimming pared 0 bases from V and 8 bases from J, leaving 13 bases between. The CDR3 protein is CAISESGGRGEAFF. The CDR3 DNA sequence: TGTGCCATCAGTGAGTCTGGCGGCAGGGGAGAAGCTTTCTTT.

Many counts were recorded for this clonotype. This CDR3 is CASSWGASGAYNEQFF. The CDR3 DNA reads TGTGCCAGCAGCTGGGGGGCGAGCGGGGCCTACAATGAGCAGTTCTTC. The V and J genes are TRBV7-2 and TRBJ2-1, with D possibly TRBD2 on 7 matching bases. The CDR3 extends over 16 amino acids. Germline lookup yields CDR1 SGHTA and CDR2 FQGNSA. Trimming removed 4 bases from V and 2 bases from J, with 15 bases in between.

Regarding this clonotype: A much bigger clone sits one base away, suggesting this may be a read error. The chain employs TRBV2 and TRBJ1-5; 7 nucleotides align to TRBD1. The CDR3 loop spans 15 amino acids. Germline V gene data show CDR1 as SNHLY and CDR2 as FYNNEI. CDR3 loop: CASSSPGQSNQPQQF. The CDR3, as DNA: TGTGCCAGCTCCTCCCCGGGACAGAGCAATCAGCCCCAGCAGTTT.

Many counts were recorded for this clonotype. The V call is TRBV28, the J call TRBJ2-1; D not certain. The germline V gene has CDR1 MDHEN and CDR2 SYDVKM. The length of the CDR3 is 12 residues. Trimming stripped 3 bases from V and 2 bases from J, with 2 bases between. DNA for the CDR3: TGTGCCAGCAGTTTCCCCTACAATGAGCAGTTCTTC. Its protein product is CASSFPYNEQFF.

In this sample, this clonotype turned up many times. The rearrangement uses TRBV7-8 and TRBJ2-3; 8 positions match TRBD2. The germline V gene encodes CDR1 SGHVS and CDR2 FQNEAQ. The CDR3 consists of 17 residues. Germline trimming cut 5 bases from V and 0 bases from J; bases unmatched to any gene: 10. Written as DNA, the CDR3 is TGTGCCAGCAGCGACCGCGGGGGGATCTCTAGCACAGATACGCAGTATTTT. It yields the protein CASSDRGGISSTDTQYF.

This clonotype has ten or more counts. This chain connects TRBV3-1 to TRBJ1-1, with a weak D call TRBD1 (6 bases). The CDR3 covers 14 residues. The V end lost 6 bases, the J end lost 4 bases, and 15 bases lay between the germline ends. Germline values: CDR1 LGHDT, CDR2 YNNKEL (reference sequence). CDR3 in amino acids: CASSLRRGATEAFF. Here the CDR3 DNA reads TGTGCCAGCAGTCTACGGAGGGGGGCCACTGAAGCTTTCTTT.

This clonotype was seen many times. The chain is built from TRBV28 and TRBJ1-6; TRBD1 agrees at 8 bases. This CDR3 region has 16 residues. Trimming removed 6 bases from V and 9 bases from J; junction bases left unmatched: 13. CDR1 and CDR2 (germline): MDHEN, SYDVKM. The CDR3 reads CASSRYGQGSGSPLHF. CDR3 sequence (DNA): TGTGCCAGCAGCCGCTACGGACAGGGCAGTGGTTCACCCCTCCACTTT.

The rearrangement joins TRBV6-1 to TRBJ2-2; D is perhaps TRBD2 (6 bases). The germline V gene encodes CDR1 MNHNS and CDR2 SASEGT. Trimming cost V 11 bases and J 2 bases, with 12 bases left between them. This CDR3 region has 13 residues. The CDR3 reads CAADGGNTGELFF. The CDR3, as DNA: TGTGCCGCCGACGGGGGAAACACCGGGGAGCTGTTTTTT.

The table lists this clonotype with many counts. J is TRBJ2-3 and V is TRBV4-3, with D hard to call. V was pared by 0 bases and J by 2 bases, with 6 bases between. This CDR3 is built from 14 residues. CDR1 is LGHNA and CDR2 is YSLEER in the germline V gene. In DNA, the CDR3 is TGCGCCAGCAGCCAAGATCAGGACACAGATACGCAGTATTTT. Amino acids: CASSQDQDTDTQYF.

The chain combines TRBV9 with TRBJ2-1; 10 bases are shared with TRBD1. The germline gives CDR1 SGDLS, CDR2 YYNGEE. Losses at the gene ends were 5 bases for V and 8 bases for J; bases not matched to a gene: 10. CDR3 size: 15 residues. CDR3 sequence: CASSQPGTGAHEQFF. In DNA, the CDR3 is TGTGCCAGCAGTCAACCCGGGACAGGGGCCCATGAGCAGTTCTTC.

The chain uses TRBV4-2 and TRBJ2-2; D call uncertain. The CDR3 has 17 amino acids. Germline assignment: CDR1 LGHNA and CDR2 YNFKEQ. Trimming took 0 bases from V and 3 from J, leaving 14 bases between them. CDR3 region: CASSQEFGDTDTGELFF. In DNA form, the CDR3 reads TGTGCCAGCAGCCAAGAATTCGGAGACACAGACACCGGGGAGCTGTTTTTT.

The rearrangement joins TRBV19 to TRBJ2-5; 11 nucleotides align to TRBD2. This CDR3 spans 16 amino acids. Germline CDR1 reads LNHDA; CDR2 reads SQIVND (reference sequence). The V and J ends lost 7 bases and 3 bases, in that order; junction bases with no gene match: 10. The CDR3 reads CASNPSTSGGEETQYF. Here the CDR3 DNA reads TGTGCCAGTAATCCCTCTACTAGCGGGGGCGAAGAGACCCAGTACTTC.

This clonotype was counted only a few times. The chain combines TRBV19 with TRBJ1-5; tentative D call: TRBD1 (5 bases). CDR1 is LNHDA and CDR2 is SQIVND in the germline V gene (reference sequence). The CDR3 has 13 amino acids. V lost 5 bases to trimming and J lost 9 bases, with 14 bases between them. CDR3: CASSAAGGGPQHF. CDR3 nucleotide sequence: TGTGCCAGTAGTGCGGCGGGGGGTGGGCCCCAGCATTTT.

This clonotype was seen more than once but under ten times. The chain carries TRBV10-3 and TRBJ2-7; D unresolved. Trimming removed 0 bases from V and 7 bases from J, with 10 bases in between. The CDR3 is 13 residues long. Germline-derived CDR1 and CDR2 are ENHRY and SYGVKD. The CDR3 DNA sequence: TGTGCCATCAGTGAGTCCACCCTCCCTGAGCAGTACTTC. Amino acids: CAISESTLPEQYF.

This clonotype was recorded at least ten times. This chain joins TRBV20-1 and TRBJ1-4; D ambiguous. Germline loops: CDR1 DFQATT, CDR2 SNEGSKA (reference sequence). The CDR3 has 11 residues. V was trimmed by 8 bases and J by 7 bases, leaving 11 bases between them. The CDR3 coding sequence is TGCAGTATTTTCGACGCTGAAAAACTGTTTTTT. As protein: CSIFDAEKLFF.

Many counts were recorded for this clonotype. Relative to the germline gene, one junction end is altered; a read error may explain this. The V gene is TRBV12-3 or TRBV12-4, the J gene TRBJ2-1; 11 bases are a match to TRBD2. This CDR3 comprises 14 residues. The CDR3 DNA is TGTGCCAGCAGGTTAGCGGGAGGGTTCAATGAGCAGTTCTTC. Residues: CASRLAGGFNEQFF.

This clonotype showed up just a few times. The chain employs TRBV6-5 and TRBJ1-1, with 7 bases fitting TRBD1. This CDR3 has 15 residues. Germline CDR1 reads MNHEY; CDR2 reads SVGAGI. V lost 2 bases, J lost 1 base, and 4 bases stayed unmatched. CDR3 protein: CASSYNQGENTEAFF. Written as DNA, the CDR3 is TGTGCCAGCAGTTACAACCAGGGGGAGAACACTGAAGCTTTCTTT.